The clone carrying this TCR beta chain was seen at least ten times. The antigen is not known. These data originate in a study of blood T cells in healthy people across ages. Findings and caveats of the study: Per million T cells, TCR beta diversity dropped about linearly as age rose. Unsorted PBMCs prevented conclusive naive versus antigen-experienced comparison. More naive CD4+ cells and higher diversity were found in long-lived than in aged donors.

PCR was performed a second time for roughly 6 to 12 cycles using a sample-barcoded 5' primer and a J-beta primer mix. Each cDNA was tagged by a template-switch adaptor containing 12 random nucleotides. TCRdb analysed the 5' RACE reads with MiXCR anew, one entry per CDR3 protein. In the table there are fewer than 2 million distinct CDR3 sequences, about two fifths of which are singletons. Sequencing was carried out using blood. The sequence was obtained from a human donor in good health.

CDR3 DNA: TGTGCCAGCAGCTCCCCTCTTGGTTTGAGTGGCTACACCTTC. Translating it yields CASSSPLGLSGYTF. The V call is TRBV7-2, the J call TRBJ1-2; D uncertain. The CDR3 length is 14 residues. The V and J ends lost 4 bases and 7 bases respectively, with 16 bases between them. Germline V gene sequence: CDR1 SGHTA, CDR2 FQGNSA.